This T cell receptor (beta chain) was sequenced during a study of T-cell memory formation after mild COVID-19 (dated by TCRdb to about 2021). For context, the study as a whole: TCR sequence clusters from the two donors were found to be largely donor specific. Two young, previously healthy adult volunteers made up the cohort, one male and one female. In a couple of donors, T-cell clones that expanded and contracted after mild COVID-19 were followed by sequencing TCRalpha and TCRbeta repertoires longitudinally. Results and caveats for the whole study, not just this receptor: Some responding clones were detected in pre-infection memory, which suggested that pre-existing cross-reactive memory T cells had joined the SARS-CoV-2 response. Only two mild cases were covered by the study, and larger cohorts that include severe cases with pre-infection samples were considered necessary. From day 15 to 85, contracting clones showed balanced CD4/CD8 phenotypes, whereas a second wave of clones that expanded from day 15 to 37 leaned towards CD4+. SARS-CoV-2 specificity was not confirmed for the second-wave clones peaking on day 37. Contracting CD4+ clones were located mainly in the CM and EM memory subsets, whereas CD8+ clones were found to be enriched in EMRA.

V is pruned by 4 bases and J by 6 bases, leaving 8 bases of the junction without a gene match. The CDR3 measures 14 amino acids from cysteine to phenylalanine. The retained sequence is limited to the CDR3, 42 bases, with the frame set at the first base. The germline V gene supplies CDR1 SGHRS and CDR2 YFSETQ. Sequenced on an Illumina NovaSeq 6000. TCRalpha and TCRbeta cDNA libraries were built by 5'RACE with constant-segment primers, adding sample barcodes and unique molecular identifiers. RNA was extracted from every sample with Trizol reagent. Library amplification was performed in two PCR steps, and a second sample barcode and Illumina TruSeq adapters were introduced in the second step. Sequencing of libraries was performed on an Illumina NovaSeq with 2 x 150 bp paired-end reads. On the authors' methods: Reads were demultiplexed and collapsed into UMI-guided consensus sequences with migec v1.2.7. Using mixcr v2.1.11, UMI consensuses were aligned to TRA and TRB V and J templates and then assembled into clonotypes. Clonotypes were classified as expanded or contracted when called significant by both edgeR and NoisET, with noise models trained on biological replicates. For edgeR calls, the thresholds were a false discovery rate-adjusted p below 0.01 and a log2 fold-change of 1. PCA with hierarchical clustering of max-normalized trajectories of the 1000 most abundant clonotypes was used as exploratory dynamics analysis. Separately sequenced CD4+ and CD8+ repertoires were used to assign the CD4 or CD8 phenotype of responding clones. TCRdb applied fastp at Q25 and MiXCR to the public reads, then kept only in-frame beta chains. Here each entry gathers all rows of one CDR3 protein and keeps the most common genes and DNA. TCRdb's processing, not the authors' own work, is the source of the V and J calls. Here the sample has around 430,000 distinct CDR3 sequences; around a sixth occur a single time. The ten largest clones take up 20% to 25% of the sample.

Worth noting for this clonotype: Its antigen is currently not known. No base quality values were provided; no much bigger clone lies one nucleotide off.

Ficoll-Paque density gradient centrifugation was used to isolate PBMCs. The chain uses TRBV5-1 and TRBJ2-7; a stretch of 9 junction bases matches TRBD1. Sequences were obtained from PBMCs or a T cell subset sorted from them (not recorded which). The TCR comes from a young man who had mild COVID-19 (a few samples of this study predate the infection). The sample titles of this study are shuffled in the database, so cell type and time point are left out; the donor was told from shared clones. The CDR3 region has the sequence CASSPGQGRREQYF. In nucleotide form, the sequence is TGCGCCAGCAGCCCGGGACAGGGAAGGCGCGAGCAGTACTTC.